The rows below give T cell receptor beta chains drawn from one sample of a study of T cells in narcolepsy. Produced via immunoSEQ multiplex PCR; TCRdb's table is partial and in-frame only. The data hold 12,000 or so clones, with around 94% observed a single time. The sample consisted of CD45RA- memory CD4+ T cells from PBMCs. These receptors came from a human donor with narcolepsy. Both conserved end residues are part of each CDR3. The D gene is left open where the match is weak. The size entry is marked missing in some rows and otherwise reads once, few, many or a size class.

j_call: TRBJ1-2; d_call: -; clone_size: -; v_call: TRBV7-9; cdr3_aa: CASSLTGSYGYTF; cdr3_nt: TGTGCCAGCAGCTTAACAGGGAGCTATGGCTACACCTTC
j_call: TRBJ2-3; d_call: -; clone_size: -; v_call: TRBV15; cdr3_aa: CATSRDSLAYGDTQYF; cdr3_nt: TGTGCCACCAGCAGAGATAGTCTAGCGTATGGAGATACGCAGTATTTT
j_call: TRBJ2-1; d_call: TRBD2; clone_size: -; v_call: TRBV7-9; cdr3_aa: CASSGLAAYNEQFF; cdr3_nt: TGTGCCAGCAGTGGACTAGCGGCCTACAATGAGCAGTTCTTC
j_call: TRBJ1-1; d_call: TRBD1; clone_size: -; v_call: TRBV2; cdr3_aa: CATSRTGFMNTEAFF; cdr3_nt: TGTGCCACCAGTCGGACAGGGTTTATGAACACTGAAGCTTTCTTT
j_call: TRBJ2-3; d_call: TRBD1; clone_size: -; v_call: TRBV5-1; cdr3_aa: CASSLGTGGADTQYF; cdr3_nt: TGCGCCAGCAGCCTAGGGACAGGGGGCGCGGATACGCAGTATTTT
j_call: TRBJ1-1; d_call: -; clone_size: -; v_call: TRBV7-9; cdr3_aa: CASRGLNTEAFF; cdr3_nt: TGTGCCAGCAGGGGTTTGAACACTGAAGCTTTCTTC
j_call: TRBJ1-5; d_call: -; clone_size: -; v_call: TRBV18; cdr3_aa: CASSPIPGAVREPQHF; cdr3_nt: TGTGCCAGCTCACCAATTCCAGGGGCTGTGAGAGAGCCCCAGCATTTT
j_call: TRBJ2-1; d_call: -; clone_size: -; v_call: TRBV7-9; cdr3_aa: CASSYDYREQFF; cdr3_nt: TGTGCCAGCAGCTATGATTACAGGGAGCAGTTCTTC
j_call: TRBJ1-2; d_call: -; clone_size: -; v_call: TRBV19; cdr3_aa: CASSIGAQNYGYTF; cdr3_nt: TGTGCCAGTAGTATAGGTGCACAGAACTATGGCTACACCTTC
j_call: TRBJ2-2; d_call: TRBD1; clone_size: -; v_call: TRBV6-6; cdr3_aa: CASSPRTGGPGELFF; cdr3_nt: TGTGCCAGCAGCCCCAGGACAGGCGGACCCGGGGAGCTGTTTTTT
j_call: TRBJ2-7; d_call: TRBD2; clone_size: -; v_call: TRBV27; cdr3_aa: CASSSRGLAGSYEQYF; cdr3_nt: TGTGCCAGCAGTTCAAGGGGACTAGCGGGATCTTACGAGCAGTACTTC
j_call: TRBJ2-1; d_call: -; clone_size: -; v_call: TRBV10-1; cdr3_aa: CASSELRGNPPFF; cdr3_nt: TGCGCCAGCAGTGAGTTAAGGGGGAATCCTCCGTTCTTC
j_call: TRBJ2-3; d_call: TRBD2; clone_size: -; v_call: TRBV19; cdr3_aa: CASSELAGSTDTQYF; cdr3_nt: TGTGCCAGTAGCGAACTAGCGGGGAGCACAGATACGCAGTATTTT
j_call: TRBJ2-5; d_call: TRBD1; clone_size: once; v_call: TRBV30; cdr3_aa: CAWSQGQGGKTQYF; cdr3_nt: TGTGCCTGGAGTCAGGGACAGGGTGGAAAGACCCAGTACTTC
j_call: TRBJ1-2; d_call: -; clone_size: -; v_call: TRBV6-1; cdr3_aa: CASSEALRGAYGYTF; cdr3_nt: TGTGCCAGCAGTGAAGCTCTCAGGGGCGCCTATGGCTACACCTTC
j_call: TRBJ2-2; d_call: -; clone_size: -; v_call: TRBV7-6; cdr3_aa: CASSGSLGNTGELFF; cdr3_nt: TGTGCCAGCAGCGGTAGCCTCGGGAACACCGGGGAGCTGTTTTTT
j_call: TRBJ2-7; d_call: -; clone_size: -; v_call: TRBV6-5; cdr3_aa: CASIGGAEQYF; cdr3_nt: TGTGCCAGCATCGGAGGGGCCGAGCAGTACTTC
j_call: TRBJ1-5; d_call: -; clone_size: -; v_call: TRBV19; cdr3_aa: CASSIGQGYQHF; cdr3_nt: TGTGCCAGTAGTATAGGGCAGGGGTACCAGCATTTT
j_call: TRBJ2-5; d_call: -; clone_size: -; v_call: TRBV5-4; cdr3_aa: CASSQRQGYAETQYF; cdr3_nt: TGTGCCAGCAGCCAAAGGCAGGGGTATGCGGAGACCCAGTACTTC
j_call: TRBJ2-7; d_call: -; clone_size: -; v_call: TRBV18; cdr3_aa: CASSPRMVSGRANSYEQYF; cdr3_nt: TGTGCCAGCTCACCCCGGATGGTATCGGGACGGGCAAACTCCTACGAGCAGTACTTC
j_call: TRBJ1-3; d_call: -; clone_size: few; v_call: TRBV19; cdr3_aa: CASSTQGGNTIYF; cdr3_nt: TGTGCCAGTAGTACACAAGGTGGAAACACCATATATTTT
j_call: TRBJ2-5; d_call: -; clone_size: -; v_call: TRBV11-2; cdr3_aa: CASSSSGRGETQYF; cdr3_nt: TGTGCCAGCAGCTCTAGTGGGAGAGGAGAGACCCAGTACTTC
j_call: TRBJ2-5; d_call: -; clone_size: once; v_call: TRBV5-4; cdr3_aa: CASSPTGRREETQYF; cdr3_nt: TGTGCCAGCAGCCCGACCGGGCGGAGGGAAGAGACCCAGTACTTC
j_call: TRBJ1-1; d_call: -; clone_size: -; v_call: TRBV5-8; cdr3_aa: CASSLYAGKGTEAFF; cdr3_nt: TGTGCCAGCAGCTTGTATGCAGGGAAGGGCACTGAAGCTTTCTTT
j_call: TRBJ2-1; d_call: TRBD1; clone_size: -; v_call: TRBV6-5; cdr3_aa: CASSYGRDSAYNEQFF; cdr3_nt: TGTGCCAGCAGTTATGGCCGGGACAGTGCCTACAATGAGCAGTTCTTC
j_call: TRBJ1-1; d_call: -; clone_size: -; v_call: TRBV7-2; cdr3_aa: CASSRIVNTEAFF; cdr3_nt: TGTGCCAGCAGCCGAATAGTGAACACTGAAGCTTTCTTT
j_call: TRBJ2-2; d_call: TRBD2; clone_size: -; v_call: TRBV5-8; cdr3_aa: CASSLVLAGVTGELFF; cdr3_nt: TGTGCCAGCAGCTTGGTACTAGCGGGAGTCACCGGGGAGCTGTTTTTT
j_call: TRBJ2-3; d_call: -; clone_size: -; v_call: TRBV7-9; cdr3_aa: CASSLDEGGTQYF; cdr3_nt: TGTGCCAGCAGCTTAGATGAGGGGGGTACGCAGTATTTT
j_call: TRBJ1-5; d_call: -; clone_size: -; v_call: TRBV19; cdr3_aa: CASSMPRGAYNQPQHF; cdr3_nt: TGTGCCAGTAGTATGCCCCGCGGGGCCTACAATCAGCCCCAGCATTTT
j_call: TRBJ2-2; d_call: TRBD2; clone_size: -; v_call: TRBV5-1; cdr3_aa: CASSLWTSGTNTGELFF; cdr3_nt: TGCGCCAGCAGCCTCTGGACTAGCGGGACGAACACCGGGGAGCTGTTTTTT
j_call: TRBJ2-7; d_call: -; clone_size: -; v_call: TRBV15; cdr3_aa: CAASQGSYEQYF; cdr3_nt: TGTGCCGCTTCCCAGGGTTCCTACGAGCAGTACTTC
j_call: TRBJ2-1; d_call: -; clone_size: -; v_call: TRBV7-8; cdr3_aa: CASSLVRVYNEQFF; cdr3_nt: TGTGCCAGCAGCTTAGTCAGGGTATACAATGAGCAGTTCTTC
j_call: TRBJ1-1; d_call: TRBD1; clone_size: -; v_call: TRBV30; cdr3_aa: CARRQGADTEAFF; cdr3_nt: TGTGCCCGCAGACAGGGGGCAGACACTGAAGCTTTCTTT
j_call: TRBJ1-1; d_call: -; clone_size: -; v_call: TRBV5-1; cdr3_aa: CASRRAGGDTEAFF; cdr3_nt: TGCGCCAGCAGACGAGCCGGGGGTGACACTGAAGCTTTCTTT
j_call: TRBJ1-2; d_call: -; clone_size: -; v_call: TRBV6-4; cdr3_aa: CASIGYRQGAGGYTF; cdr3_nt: TGTGCCAGCATCGGGTATCGGCAAGGGGCGGGTGGCTACACCTTC
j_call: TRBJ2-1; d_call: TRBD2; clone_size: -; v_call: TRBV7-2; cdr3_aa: CASSSIGLAGYNEQFF; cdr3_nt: TGTGCCAGCAGCTCCATAGGACTAGCGGGCTACAATGAGCAGTTCTTC
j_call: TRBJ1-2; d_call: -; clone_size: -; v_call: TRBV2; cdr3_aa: CASSDRQAVNGYTF; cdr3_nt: TGTGCCAGCAGTGACCGACAGGCGGTTAATGGCTACACCTTC
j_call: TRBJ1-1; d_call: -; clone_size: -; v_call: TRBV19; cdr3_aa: CASSIGGGRNTEAFF; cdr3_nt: TGTGCCAGTAGTATAGGCGGGGGGAGGAACACTGAAGCTTTCTTT
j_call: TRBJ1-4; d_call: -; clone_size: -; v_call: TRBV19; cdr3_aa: CASSMGGAPEKLFF; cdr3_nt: TGTGCCAGTAGTATGGGGGGGGCGCCTGAAAAACTGTTTTTT
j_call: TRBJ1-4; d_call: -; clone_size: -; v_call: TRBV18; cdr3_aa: CASSANRETNEKLFF; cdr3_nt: TGTGCCAGCTCAGCAAACAGGGAAACTAATGAAAAACTGTTTTTT